This TCR beta chain was observed in a study of T cells in Graves' hyperthyroidism and ophthalmopathy (dated by TCRdb to the late 2010s). At the level of the whole study: Peripheral blood samples were taken at initial diagnosis, before any treatment was given. TCR Vbeta CDR3 sequencing of 130 to 150 peripheral blood samples (43 ophthalmopathy, about 80 hyperthyroidism and some 17 progressor patients) is reported in the paper. After blood sampling, hyperthyroidism patients were treated with methimazole at a starting dose of 30 mg daily, and ophthalmopathy patients were treated with high-dose intravenous methylprednisolone. Prospective prediction of ophthalmopathy was tested in an independent validation cohort of approximately 19 hyperthyroidism patients and some 17 patients who later progressed to ophthalmopathy. The roughly 99 discovery patients were divided at random into training and test sets in a 7:3 ratio. A discovery cohort of approximately 97 patients, 43 with Graves' ophthalmopathy and fewer than 65 with stable Graves' hyperthyroidism, was used to find distinguishing TCR V-J signatures. Thyroid tissue and blood T-cell repertoires from six Graves' hyperthyroidism patients were also compared in the study. Here is what the overall study found, with its caveats: Ophthalmopathy was separated from stable hyperthyroidism by a 13 V-J signature model, with approximately 89% sensitivity and roughly 81% specificity obtained in cross-validation and 80%/75% obtained in testing. Sample size was not statistically predetermined, and blinding of investigators to group allocation was not performed. Blood samples also contained most of the expanded thyroid clonotypes (frequency above 0.001), which suggests that blood repertoires may reflect thyroid immune responses. In validation, progression to ophthalmopathy was predicted by the model with around 71% sensitivity and 72.22% specificity, a median of approximately 6.5 months before onset.

Amplification of TCR beta CDR3 regions was carried out from RNA transcripts. The first round of RT-PCR for the TCR CDR3 was performed with the HTBI primer set and the Qiagen OneStep RT-PCR kit. A second multiplex PCR round built the libraries, followed by size selection and purification. Paired-end sequencing of the libraries was performed with 100 bp reads on an Illumina HiSeq2000. In the original analysis: SOAPnuke was used to process the raw data, throwing out any read that contained adapters or uncalled bases, had a mean Phred below 15, or lacked an exact constant-primer or identifier match. High-quality paired reads were merged with COPE v1.2.5, and unique nucleotide sequences were defined as clonotypes. MiTCR v1.1 was used to align the clonotypes against IMGT TRBV, TRBD and TRBJ reference segments. The analysis included only V-J combinations with a frequency above 0.0001, which together covered more than 99% of the repertoires. A TCS score was defined as the ratio of F50 (clonal expansion) to E x V (chaos), with BLOSUM62-based TCRdist applied between CDR3 peptides within each V-J. Welch's t-statistics and random forest reduced 450 to 600 V-J features to around 14, which were used in a naive Bayes classifier (R e1071). TCRdb took the public reads, trimmed them with fastp at Q25, ran MiXCR for clone calling and kept in-frame beta chains. Identical CDR3 protein sequences are pooled into one entry, listed with their most common genes and DNA. The V and J calls come from TCRdb's annotation, not from the publication. Present in this sample are 300,000 to 350,000 distinct CDR3 sequences, roughly 17% of which were seen just once. The biggest ten clones account for around a third of the sample.

Stable Graves' hyperthyroidism was defined as no progression to ophthalmopathy during 18 months of follow-up. Hyperthyroidism patients were aged 18 to 65 years and newly diagnosed, with disease duration of less than 2 months. Any patient with an uncontrolled infection, another autoimmune disease, pregnancy or lactation was excluded. Diagnoses were established on the basis of clinical symptoms, serum thyroxine and TRAb, thyroid ultrasound, and orbital computed tomography. PBMCs were separated from 7.5 to 10 ml of fresh peripheral blood using Ficoll-Paque density gradient centrifugation. Total RNA was extracted with Trizol reagent, and quality was checked on an Agilent 2100 Bioanalyzer. A remark on this clonotype: Its target antigen remains unknown. No base qualities exist here, and no much larger clone lies one base off it.

The sample consisted of blood. The clonotype originates from a young man with Graves' hyperthyroidism.

The sequence in DNA is TGTGCCAGCAGCTTCTCCCTAGGACCCACAGATACGCAGTATTTT. Translation gives CASSFSLGPTDTQYF. The rearrangement joined TRBV13 to TRBJ2-3; the D gene remains uncertain. As encoded in the germline V gene (reference sequence), CDR1 is PRHDT while CDR2 is FYEKMQ. V gives up 3 bases and J gives up 2 bases, and the segment between their germline ends measures 12 bases. From the cysteine up to the phenylalanine, the CDR3 has a length of 15 residues. Only the CDR3 DNA stays, 45 bases, in frame from base 1.